This entry concerns a single T cell receptor (beta chain). The data derive from a study of patients and donors after allogeneic stem cell transplantation. Germline CDR1 and CDR2: DFQATT and SNEGSKA (reference sequence). Trimming took 7 bases from V and 5 from J, leaving 15 bases between them. The CDR3 extends over 13 amino acids. Using its own MiXCR run on the RT-PCR reads, TCRdb lists one record per CDR3 protein. The sample contains some 230,000 distinct CDR3 sequences, around an eighth of which appear only once. The material sequenced was blood, either unsorted or a sorted T cell fraction (not recorded which). The chain uses TRBV20-1 and TRBJ2-1, with D maybe TRBD2 (7 bases). This receptor was obtained from a human donor who was either an allogeneic HSCT recipient or a stem cell or donor lymphocyte infusion donor (not recorded which). It is not recorded whose cells these are; they may come from a transplant donor. The CDR3 nucleotides are TGCAGTGGAGCGGGACACCAGAACAATGAGCAGTTCTTC. Translating it yields CSGAGHQNNEQFF.